This T cell receptor (beta chain) was observed in a study of blood T cell repertoires in COVID-19. Turning to the study itself: Samples of COVID-19 (acute and convalescent) were obtained from the United States, Italy and Spain. Nucleic acid was either cDNA or gDNA, and it came from T cells, B-cell-depleted T cells, or PBMCs.

V lost 6 bases to trimming and J lost 1 base; unmatched junction nucleotides: 0. Germline values: CDR1 SQVTM, CDR2 ANQGSEA. This CDR3 has 12 residues. As for this clone: In the same sample, other DNA sequences code for this CDR3.

Original data processing: Counts of nucleated cells, estimated from reference gene primer amplification, were obtained. The data were produced by immunoSEQ multiplex PCR, yet TCRdb's version contains in-frame clones alone and is incomplete. The V and J calls and clone size come from that table; D and trimming were worked out from the DNA. The sample records about 94,000 clones, roughly four fifths being singletons. The sequencing input was peripheral blood. The rearrangement links TRBV29-1 to TRBJ1-1; TRBD1 aligns across 9 bases. The clonotype originates from a man aged 60-69 years with acute or convalescent COVID-19. The chain's CDR3 is CSVDRGNTEAFF. Here the CDR3 DNA reads TGCAGCGTGGACAGGGGGAACACTGAAGCTTTCTTT.